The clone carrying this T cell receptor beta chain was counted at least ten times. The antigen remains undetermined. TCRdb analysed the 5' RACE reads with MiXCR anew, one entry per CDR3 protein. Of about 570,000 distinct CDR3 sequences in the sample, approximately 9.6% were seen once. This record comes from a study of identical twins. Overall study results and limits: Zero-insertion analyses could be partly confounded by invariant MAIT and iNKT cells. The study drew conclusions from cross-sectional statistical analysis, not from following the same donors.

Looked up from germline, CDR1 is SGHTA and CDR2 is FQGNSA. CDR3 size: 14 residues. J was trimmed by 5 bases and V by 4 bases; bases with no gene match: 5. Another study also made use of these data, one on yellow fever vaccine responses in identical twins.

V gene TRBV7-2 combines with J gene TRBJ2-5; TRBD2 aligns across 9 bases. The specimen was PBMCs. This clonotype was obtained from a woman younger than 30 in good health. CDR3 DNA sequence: TGTGCCAGCAGCTGGCGGGGGGGGGAGGAGACCCAGTACTTC. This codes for CASSWRGGEETQYF.